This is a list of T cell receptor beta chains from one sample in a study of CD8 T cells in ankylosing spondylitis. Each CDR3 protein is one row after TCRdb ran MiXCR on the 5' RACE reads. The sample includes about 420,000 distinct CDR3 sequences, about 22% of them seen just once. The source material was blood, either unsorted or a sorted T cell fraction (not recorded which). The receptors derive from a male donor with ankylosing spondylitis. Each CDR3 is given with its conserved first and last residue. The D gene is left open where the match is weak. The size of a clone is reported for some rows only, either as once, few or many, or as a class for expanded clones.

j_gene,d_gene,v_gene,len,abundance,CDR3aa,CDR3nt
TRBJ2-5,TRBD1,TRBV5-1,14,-,CASSFWDRGETQYF,TGCGCCAGCAGCTTTTGGGACAGAGGAGAGACCCAGTACTTC
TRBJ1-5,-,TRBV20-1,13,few,CSARGQGNQPQHF,TGCAGTGCTAGAGGTCAGGGCAATCAGCCCCAGCATTTT
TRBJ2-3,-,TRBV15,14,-,CATSYPLSTDTQYF,TGTGCCACCAGCTATCCGCTGAGCACAGATACGCAGTATTTT
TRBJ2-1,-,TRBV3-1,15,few,CASSQTADSYNEQFF,TGTGCCAGCAGCCAGACAGCGGACTCCTACAATGAGCAGTTCTTC
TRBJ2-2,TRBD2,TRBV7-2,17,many,CASSLVLAISGIGELFF,TGTGCCAGCAGCTTAGTCCTCGCGATTAGCGGGATCGGGGAGCTGTTTTTT
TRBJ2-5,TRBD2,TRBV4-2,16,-,CASSPGTSGDQETQYF,TGTGCCAGCAGCCCGGGGACTAGCGGGGATCAAGAGACCCAGTACTTC
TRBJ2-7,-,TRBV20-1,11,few,CSANGEVEQYF,TGCAGTGCCAACGGGGAGGTCGAGCAGTACTTC
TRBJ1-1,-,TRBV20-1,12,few,CSARFQSNEAFF,TGCAGTGCTAGATTTCAAAGCAATGAAGCTTTCTTT
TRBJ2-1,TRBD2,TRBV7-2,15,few,CASSFTSGRYNEQFF,TGTGCCAGCAGCTTCACTAGCGGACGATACAATGAGCAGTTCTTC
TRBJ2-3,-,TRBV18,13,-,CASSPWRHDTQYF,TGTGCCAGCTCACCCTGGAGACATGATACGCAGTATTTT
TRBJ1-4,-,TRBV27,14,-,CATAGLRWGEKLFF,TGTGCCACCGCGGGGCTGAGGTGGGGCGAAAAACTGTTTTTT
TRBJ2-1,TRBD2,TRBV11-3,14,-,CATTSGSLYNEQFF,TGTGCCACAACTAGCGGGAGCCTCTACAATGAGCAGTTCTTC
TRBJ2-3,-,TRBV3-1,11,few,CASSQDTTQYF,TGTGCCAGCAGCCAGGACACAACGCAGTATTTT
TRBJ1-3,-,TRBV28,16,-,CASTQWGRFSGNTIYF,TGTGCCAGCACCCAGTGGGGCAGGTTCTCTGGAAACACCATATATTTT
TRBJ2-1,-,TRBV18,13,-,CASSPEADNEQFF,TGTGCCAGCTCACCAGAGGCAGACAATGAGCAGTTCTTC
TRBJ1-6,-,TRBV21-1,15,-,CASSTPARGNSPLHF,TGTGCCAGCAGCACCCCCGCCAGGGGGAATTCACCCCTCCACTTT
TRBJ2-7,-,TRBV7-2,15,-,CASSLGGSYFWEQYF,TGTGCCAGCAGCTTAGGGGGATCATATTTTTGGGAGCAGTACTTC
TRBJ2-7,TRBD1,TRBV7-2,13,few,CASSWDRGGEQYF,TGTGCCAGCAGCTGGGACAGGGGGGGCGAGCAGTACTTC
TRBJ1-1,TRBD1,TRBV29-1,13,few,CSLTRQGNTEAFF,TGCAGCCTTACTAGACAGGGGAACACTGAAGCTTTCTTT
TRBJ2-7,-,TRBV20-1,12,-,CSASQVEDKQYF,TGCAGTGCTTCCCAAGTCGAGGATAAGCAGTACTTC
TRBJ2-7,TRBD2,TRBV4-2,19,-,CASSQEVGLAGGPSHEQYF,TGTGCCAGCAGCCAAGAGGTCGGGCTAGCGGGAGGGCCAAGTCACGAGCAGTACTTC
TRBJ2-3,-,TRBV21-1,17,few,CASIPPPTRPNTDTQYF,TGTGCCAGCATCCCACCCCCTACTAGACCAAACACAGATACGCAGTATTTT
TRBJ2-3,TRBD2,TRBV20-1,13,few,CSAFSGNTDTQYF,TGCAGTGCTTTTAGCGGGAACACAGATACGCAGTATTTT
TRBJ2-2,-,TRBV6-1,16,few,CATEPKTFGYTGELFF,TGTGCCACCGAGCCGAAGACGTTCGGGTACACCGGGGAGCTGTTTTTT
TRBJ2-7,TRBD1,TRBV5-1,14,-,CASSSTGQGHEQYF,TGCGCCAGCAGCTCCACCGGACAGGGGCACGAGCAGTACTTC
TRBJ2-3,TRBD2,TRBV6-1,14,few,CALGRAGSGSTQYF,TGTGCCCTTGGCAGGGCTGGTAGCGGGAGTACGCAGTATTTT
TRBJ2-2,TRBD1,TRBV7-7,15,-,CASSFDRVETGELFF,TGTGCCAGCAGCTTCGACAGGGTTGAGACCGGGGAGCTGTTTTTT
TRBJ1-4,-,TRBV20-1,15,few,CSAQTGWGINEKLFF,TGCAGTGCTCAGACGGGATGGGGAATTAATGAAAAACTGTTTTTT
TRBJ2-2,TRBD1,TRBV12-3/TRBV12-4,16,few,CASSKGQGSMTGELFF,TGTGCCAGCAGCAAGGGACAGGGGAGTATGACCGGGGAGCTGTTTTTT
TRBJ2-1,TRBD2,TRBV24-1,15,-,CATSDGTSGRNEQFF,TGTGCCACCAGTGATGGGACTAGCGGGAGGAATGAGCAGTTCTTC
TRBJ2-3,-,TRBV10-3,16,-,CAISEGTGTYTDTQYF,TGTGCCATCAGTGAGGGAACCGGGACATACACAGATACGCAGTATTTT
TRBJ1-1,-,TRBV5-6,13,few,CASSFPANTEAFF,TGTGCCAGCAGCTTTCCGGCCAACACTGAAGCTTTCTTT
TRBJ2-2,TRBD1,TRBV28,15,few,CASSPRTGGSGELFF,TGTGCCAGCAGTCCCCGGACAGGGGGCAGCGGGGAGCTGTTTTTT
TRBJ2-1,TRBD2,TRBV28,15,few,CASSRSGRGLNEQFF,TGTGCCAGCAGCAGAAGCGGGAGAGGTTTGAATGAGCAGTTCTTC
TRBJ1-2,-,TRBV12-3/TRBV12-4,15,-,CASSWSGGLGYGYTF,TGTGCCAGCAGTTGGTCTGGGGGCCTCGGCTATGGCTACACCTTC
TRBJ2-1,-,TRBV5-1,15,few,CASSLFGGRVSEQFF,TGCGCCAGCAGCTTGTTCGGGGGGCGCGTTTCTGAGCAGTTCTTC
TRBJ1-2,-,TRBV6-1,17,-,CASRNTIGGAGNYGYTF,TGTGCCAGCAGGAATACAATCGGCGGGGCTGGGAACTATGGCTACACCTTC
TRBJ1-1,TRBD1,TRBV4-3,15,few,CASSLTWTGDTEAFF,TGCGCCAGCAGCCTGACCTGGACAGGGGACACTGAAGCTTTCTTT
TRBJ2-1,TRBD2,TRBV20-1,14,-,CSAGGTSGSNEQFF,TGCAGTGCGGGGGGGACTAGCGGATCCAATGAGCAGTTCTTC
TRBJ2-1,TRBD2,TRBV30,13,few,CAWHLAGGGEQFF,TGTGCCTGGCATCTAGCGGGAGGTGGGGAGCAGTTCTTC
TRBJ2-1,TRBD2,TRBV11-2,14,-,CASSFPVAGDRWFF,TGTGCCAGCAGCTTCCCGGTAGCGGGAGATCGGTGGTTCTTC
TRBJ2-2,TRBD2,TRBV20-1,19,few,CSASYRQGLAGVNTGELFF,TGCAGTGCTAGCTACCGGCAGGGACTAGCGGGAGTCAACACCGGGGAGCTGTTTTTT
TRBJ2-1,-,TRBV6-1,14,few,CASYTGTRSSEQFF,TGTGCCAGTTATACAGGGACGCGGTCCAGTGAGCAGTTCTTC
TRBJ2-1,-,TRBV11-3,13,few,CASSLVPRYEQFF,TGTGCCAGCAGCTTAGTCCCGAGGTATGAGCAGTTCTTC
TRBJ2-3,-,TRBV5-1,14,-,CASSLDSWADTQYF,TGCGCCAGCAGCTTGGACTCCTGGGCAGATACGCAGTATTTT
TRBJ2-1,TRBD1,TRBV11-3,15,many,CASSLNRGSYNEQFF,TGTGCCAGCAGCCTGAACAGGGGTAGCTACAATGAGCAGTTCTTC